These 19 T cell receptor beta chains originate from one sample sequenced in a study of blood T cell repertoires in COVID-19. Using immunoSEQ multiplex PCR, the repertoire was profiled, and TCRdb retains in-frame clones only, with some absent. The sample carries tens of thousands of clones, about 91% recorded once. Sample: peripheral blood. These receptor sequences come from a man aged 40-50 years with COVID-19, enrolled during active disease.

The J gene is TRBJ2-3, the V gene TRBV27; 8 positions agree with TRBD1. The V segment lost 5 bases and the J segment 5 bases; nucleotides outside the gene matches: 6. CDR3 length equals 14 residues. CDR1 MNHEY and CDR2 SMNVEV come from the germline V gene (reference sequence). CDR3 coding DNA: TGTGCCAGCAGTGCTCAGGGGGCCATAGATACGCAGTATTTT. It specifies CASSAQGAIDTQYF.

The chain combines TRBV5-1 with TRBJ2-7, with 9 positions matching TRBD2. The CDR3 has 16 amino acids. From germline, CDR1 is SGHRS and CDR2 YFSETQ. The V segment lost 4 bases and the J segment 0 bases; nucleotides outside the gene matches: 8. CDR3 loop: CASSVGSGGISYEQYF. The CDR3 DNA sequence: TGCGCCAGCAGCGTGGGTAGCGGGGGTATCTCCTACGAGCAGTACTTC.

Points on this clone: One end of the junction does not line up with germline, which may come from a read error. The rearrangement joins TRBV5-6 to TRBJ2-1; 8 bases agree with TRBD1. The V gene's germline CDR1 is SGHDT and CDR2 YYEEEE. This CDR3 comprises 15 residues. The CDR3 sequence: CASGFPDRGKKGGVF. CDR3 nucleotides: TGTGCCAGCGGATTCCCCGACAGGGGCAAAAAAGGTGGCGTCTTC. The whole variable domain, remainder taken from reference TRBV5-6 and TRBJ2-1, is DAGVTQSPTHLIKTRGQQVTLRCSPKSGHDTVSWYQQALGQGPQFIFQYYEEEERQRGNFPDRFSGHQFPNYSSELNVNALLLGDSALYLCASGFPDRGKKGGVFGPGTRLTVL.

This chain joins TRBV28 and TRBJ2-1, with 7 positions matching TRBD2. V shed 5 bases, J shed 6 bases, and the junction held 10 bases outside the gene matches. Germline V gives CDR1 MDHEN, CDR2 SYDVKM. The length of the CDR3 is 15 residues. CDR3 residues: CASSETGTIINEQFF. The CDR3 region has the DNA TGTGCCAGCAGTGAAACCGGGACTATCATCAATGAGCAGTTCTTC.

V usage is TRBV28 and J usage is TRBJ2-1; D remains ambiguous. CDR3 length equals 13 residues. CDR1 and CDR2 from the germline V gene are MDHEN and SYDVKM. V was pared by 5 bases and J by 7 bases, with 12 bases between. The CDR3 is CASSHRLGNEQFF. As DNA, the CDR3 is TGTGCCAGCAGTCACCGTCTAGGTAATGAGCAGTTCTTC.

The chain carries TRBV19 and TRBJ2-7, with TRBD1 matching over 8 bases. The CDR3 is 13 amino acids. The trim removed 6 bases at V and 6 bases at J, leaving 7 bases unmatched. Per germline, CDR1 LNHDA and CDR2 SQIVND (reference sequence). The CDR3 loop is CASRSTGAREQYF. The CDR3 bases are TGTGCCAGTAGATCGACAGGGGCTCGCGAGCAGTACTTC.

The J gene is TRBJ1-1, the V gene TRBV18, with D hard to call. Trimming shortened V by 0 bases and J by 4 bases, and 6 bases separated the two germline ends. Germline V CDR1 and CDR2: KGHSH, LQKENI. CDR3 size: 13 residues. The CDR3 is CASSPPRGTEAFF. The CDR3 nucleotides read TGTGCCAGCTCACCACCACGGGGCACTGAAGCTTTCTTT.

The chain is built from TRBV7-2 and TRBJ2-1; possibly TRBD2 for D (5 bases). CDR1 is SGHTA and CDR2 is FQGNSA in the germline V gene. V lost 3 bases and J lost 6, with 15 bases in between. The CDR3 totals 15 residues. The DNA of the CDR3 is TGTGCCAGCAGCTTCCGGGGTTTTTTTCTCAATGAGCAGTTCTTC. The encoded protein is CASSFRGFFLNEQFF.

This clone was recorded once. The chain couples TRBV5-1 to TRBJ2-3, with D perhaps TRBD1 (5 bases). V shed 0 bases and J shed 4 bases, with 15 bases lying between them. Germline CDR1 reads SGHRS; CDR2 reads YFSETQ. The CDR3 runs to 16 residues. The CDR3 region has the DNA TGCGCCAGCAGCTTGGCGTTAGGGGCCAGGGCAGATACGCAGTATTTT. Translation gives CASSLALGARADTQYF.

This clone showed up just a few times. The rearrangement uses TRBV5-1 and TRBJ2-7; D is perhaps TRBD1 (6 bases). Trimming removed 0 bases from V and 2 bases from J, with 9 bases in between. Germline assignment: CDR1 SGHRS and CDR2 YFSETQ. The CDR3 spans 14 residues. CDR3 in amino acids: CASSLDRVPYEQYF. In DNA, the CDR3 is TGCGCCAGCAGCTTGGACAGGGTGCCCTACGAGCAGTACTTC. The full variable domain, completed using reference TRBV5-1 and TRBJ2-7, is KAGVTQTPRYLIKTRGQQVTLSCSPISGHRSVSWYQQTPGQGLQFLFEYFSETQRNKGNFPGRFSGRQFSNSRSEMNVSTLELGDSALYLCASSLDRVPYEQYFGPGTRLTVT.

This chain connects TRBV18 to TRBJ1-5, with 9 bases matching TRBD1. From germline, CDR1 is KGHSH and CDR2 LQKENI. CDR3 size: 16 residues. J was trimmed by 7 bases and V by 3 bases; bases with no gene match: 10. CDR3 DNA: TGTGCCAGCTCACCGCCTCCGGGACAGGGAACCCAGCCCCAGCATTTT. Protein sequence: CASSPPPGQGTQPQHF.

The gene calls are TRBV29-1 and TRBJ2-5; 15 nucleotides line up with TRBD2. The CDR3 extends over 17 amino acids. V shed 1 base, J shed 3 bases, and the junction held 6 bases outside the gene matches. Germline assignment: CDR1 SQVTM and CDR2 ANQGSEA. The CDR3 DNA sequence: TGCAGCGTTGAAGGGACTAGCGGGAGGGCAGGGGAAGAGACCCAGTACTTC. The encoded protein is CSVEGTSGRAGEETQYF.

The rearrangement joins TRBV4-1 to TRBJ2-2; D gene uncertain. In germline, CDR1 is MGHRA, CDR2 YSYEKL. This CDR3 comprises 14 residues. V shed 1 base and J shed 2 bases, with 5 bases lying between them. CDR3: CASSQGQNTGELFF. CDR3 nucleotides: TGCGCCAGCAGCCAAGGACAAAACACCGGGGAGCTGTTTTTT.

V gene TRBV6-1 combines with J gene TRBJ2-7, with 7 bases that match TRBD1. V was pared by 2 bases and J by 3 bases, with 4 bases of the junction left unmatched. The length of the CDR3 is 14 residues. From germline, CDR1 is MNHNS and CDR2 SASEGT. CDR3: CASSEWDRDYEQYF. As DNA, the CDR3 is TGTGCCAGCAGTGAATGGGACAGAGACTACGAGCAGTACTTC.

The chain links TRBV10-3 to TRBJ1-2; 9 bases are a match to TRBD1. From germline, CDR1 is ENHRY and CDR2 SYGVKD. The CDR3 is made up of 14 amino acids. V gave up 3 bases and J gave up 7 bases; unmatched junction bases: 6. The CDR3 region has the DNA TGTGCCATCAGTGACCAACAGGGGGCAGTTGGCTACACCTTC. It translates to CAISDQQGAVGYTF.

The chain links TRBV11-3 to TRBJ1-1; 9 bases match TRBD1. The J segment lost 4 bases and the V segment lost 5 bases, leaving 11 bases of the junction unmatched. CDR1 is SGHNT, CDR2 YENEEA, per germline. CDR3 length equals 16 residues. The CDR3 loop reads CASSPGQGLKSTEAFF. The CDR3 DNA reads as TGTGCCAGCAGCCCCGGACAGGGGCTCAAGAGCACTGAAGCTTTCTTT.

CDR3 protein: CATSGGGNTEAFF. DNA for the CDR3: TGTGCCACCAGTGGGGGAGGGAACACTGAAGCTTTCTTT. The chain has TRBV24-1 and TRBJ1-1; D uncertain. V gave up 5 bases and J gave up 1 base, with 7 bases separating them. The CDR3 extends over 13 amino acids. CDR1 and CDR2 from the germline V gene are KGHDR and SFDVKD.

The gene calls are TRBV5-8 and TRBJ2-7; 9 bases line up with TRBD1. There are 16 residues in the CDR3. V lost 2 bases and J lost 0; bases outside the gene matches: 6. Germline assignment: CDR1 SGHTS and CDR2 YDEGEE. The CDR3 loop is CASSFDMGQGSYEQYF. The CDR3, as DNA: TGTGCCAGCAGCTTCGACATGGGACAGGGCTCCTACGAGCAGTACTTC.

CDR3 region: CASSPRDRGNQPQHF. CDR3 nucleotides: TGTGCCAGCAGCCCCCGGGACAGGGGTAATCAGCCCCAGCATTTT. V is TRBV7-8 and J is TRBJ1-5; 10 nucleotides agree with TRBD1. CDR1 and CDR2 from the germline V gene are SGHVS and FQNEAQ. CDR3 length: 15 residues. The J segment lost 4 bases and the V segment lost 5 bases, leaving 5 bases of the junction unmatched.